This note documents a single TCR beta chain sequence. Libraries were prepared by immunoSEQ multiplex PCR; TCRdb keeps only in-frame clonotypes and omits some of them. The table records around 79,000 clones, roughly 85% of them present only once. The entry originates in a study of OX40 agonist ivuxolimab in advanced cancers. The source is an adult with an advanced solid tumor such as melanoma, head and neck, liver or kidney cancer. The source was CD4+ or CD8+ T cells sorted from blood, collected in a trial of the OX40 agonist ivuxolimab.

CDR3 amino acids: CASSVEGQRTNGAQYF. Here the CDR3 DNA reads TGTGCCAGCAGCGTTGAGGGGCAGCGGACAAATGGGGCCCAGTACTTC. This chain connects TRBV9 to TRBJ2-5; the D gene could be TRBD1 or TRBD2 (5 bases each). Trimming cost V 2 bases and J 9 bases, with 23 bases left between them. Germline lookup yields CDR1 SGDLS and CDR2 YYNGEE. The CDR3 extends over 16 amino acids. Together with reference TRBV9 and TRBJ2-5, the CDR3 gives the full variable domain: DSGVTQTPKHLITATGQRVTLRCSPRSGDLSVYWYQQSLDQGLQFLIQYYNGEERAKGNILERFSAQQFPDLHSELNLSSLELGDSALYFCASSVEGQRTNGAQYFGPGTRLLVL.